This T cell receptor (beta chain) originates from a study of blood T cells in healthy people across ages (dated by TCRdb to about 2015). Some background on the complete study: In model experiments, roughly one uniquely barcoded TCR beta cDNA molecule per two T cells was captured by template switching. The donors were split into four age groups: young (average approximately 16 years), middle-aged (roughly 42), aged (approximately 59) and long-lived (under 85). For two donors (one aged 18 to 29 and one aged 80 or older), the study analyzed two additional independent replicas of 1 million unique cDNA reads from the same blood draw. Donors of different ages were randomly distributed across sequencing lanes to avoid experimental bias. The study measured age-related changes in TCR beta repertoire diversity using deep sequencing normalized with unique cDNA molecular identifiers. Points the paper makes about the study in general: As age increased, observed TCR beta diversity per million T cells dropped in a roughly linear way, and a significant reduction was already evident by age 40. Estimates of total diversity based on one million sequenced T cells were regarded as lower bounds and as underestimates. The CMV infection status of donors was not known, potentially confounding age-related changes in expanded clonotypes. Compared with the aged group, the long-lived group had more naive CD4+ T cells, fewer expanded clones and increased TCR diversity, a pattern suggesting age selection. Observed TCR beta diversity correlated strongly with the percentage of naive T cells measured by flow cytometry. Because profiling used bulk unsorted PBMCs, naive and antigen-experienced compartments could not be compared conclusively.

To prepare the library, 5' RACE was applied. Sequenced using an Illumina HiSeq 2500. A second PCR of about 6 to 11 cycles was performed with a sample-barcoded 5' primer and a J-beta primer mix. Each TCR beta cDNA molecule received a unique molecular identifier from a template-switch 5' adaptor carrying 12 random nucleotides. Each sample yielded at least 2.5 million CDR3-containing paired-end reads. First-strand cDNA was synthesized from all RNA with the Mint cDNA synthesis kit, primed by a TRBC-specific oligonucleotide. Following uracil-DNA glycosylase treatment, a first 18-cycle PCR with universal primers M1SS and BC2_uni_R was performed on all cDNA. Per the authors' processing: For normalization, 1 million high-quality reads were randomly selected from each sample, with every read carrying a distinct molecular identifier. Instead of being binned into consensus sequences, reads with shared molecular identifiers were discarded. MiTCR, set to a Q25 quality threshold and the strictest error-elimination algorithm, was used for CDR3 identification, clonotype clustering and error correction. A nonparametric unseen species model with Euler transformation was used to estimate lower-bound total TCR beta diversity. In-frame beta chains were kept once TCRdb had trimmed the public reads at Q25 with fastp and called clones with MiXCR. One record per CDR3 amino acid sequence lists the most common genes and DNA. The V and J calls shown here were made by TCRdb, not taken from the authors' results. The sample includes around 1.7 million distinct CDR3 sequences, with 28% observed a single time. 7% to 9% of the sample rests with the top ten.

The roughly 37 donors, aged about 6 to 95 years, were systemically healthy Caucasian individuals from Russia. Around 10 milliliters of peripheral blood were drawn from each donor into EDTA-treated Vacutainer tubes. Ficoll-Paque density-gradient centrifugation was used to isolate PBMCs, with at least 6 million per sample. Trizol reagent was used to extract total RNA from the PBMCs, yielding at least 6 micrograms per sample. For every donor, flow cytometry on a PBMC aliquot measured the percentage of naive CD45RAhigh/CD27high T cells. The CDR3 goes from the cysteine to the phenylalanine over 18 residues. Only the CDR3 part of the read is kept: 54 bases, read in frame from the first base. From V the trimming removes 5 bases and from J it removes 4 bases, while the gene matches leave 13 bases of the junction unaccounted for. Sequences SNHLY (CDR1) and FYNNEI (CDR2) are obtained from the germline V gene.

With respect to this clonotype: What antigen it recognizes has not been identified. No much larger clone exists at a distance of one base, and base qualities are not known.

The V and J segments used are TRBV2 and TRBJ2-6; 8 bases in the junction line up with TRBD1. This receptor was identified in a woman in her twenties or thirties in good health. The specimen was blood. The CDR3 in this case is CASSLRGQGSRGANVLTF. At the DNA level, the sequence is TGTGCCAGCAGTCTCCGAGGACAGGGCAGTAGAGGGGCCAACGTCCTGACTTTC.